This T cell receptor beta chain emerged from a study of T cells in Graves' hyperthyroidism and ophthalmopathy. Across the study: At the time of initial diagnosis and before any treatment, peripheral blood was collected.

TCR beta CDR3 region amplification was performed from RNA transcripts. Carried out on the TCR CDR3, a first-round RT-PCR used the HTBI primer set. TCRdb reprocessed the multiplex PCR reads with MiXCR, giving one entry per CDR3 protein. The sample includes approximately 400,000 distinct CDR3 sequences, 15% of them seen just once. This clonotype was picked up many times. After removal of 1 base from V and 10 bases from J, the junction contained 10 bases not matched to a gene. CDR3 length: 17 amino acids. The germline V gene has CDR1 LGHDT and CDR2 YNNKEL (reference sequence). Absence of ophthalmopathy progression within 18 months defined stable Graves' hyperthyroidism. Diagnoses used clinical symptoms, serum thyroxine and TRAb, thyroid ultrasound and orbital computed tomography.

V usage is TRBV3-1 and J usage is TRBJ2-1, with 13 bases identical to TRBD2. The sequenced sample consisted of blood. This clonotype was obtained from a young woman with Graves' hyperthyroidism. The chain's CDR3 is CASSQAGTSGAGSEQFF. The CDR3 nucleotides read TGTGCCAGCAGCCAAGCCGGGACTAGCGGGGCCGGTAGCGAGCAGTTCTTC.